These T cell receptor beta chains were read from a single sample in a study of T cell changes during pregnancy in multiple sclerosis. Generated by immunoSEQ multiplex PCR, the TCRdb table keeps only in-frame clones and is missing some. Here the sample spans approximately 40,000 clones, around 90% being singletons. Here the sequenced sample was CD8+ T cells from peripheral blood mononuclear cells, taken after pregnancy. The receptors shown here come from a female donor with multiple sclerosis, enrolled in a pregnancy study. Each CDR3 is given without its conserved first and last residue. Fields, in order: V gene, J gene, CDR3 protein.

v_gene: TRBV2
j_gene: TRBJ1-3
CDR3aa: ASSRRQTRSGNTIY

v_gene: TRBV7-9
j_gene: TRBJ1-3
CDR3aa: ASSPGNSSGNTIY

v_gene: TRBV27
j_gene: TRBJ2-1
CDR3aa: ASSLSQGDSPYNEQF

v_gene: TRBV11-1
j_gene: TRBJ2-7
CDR3aa: ASSLSDRVFDEQY

v_gene: TRBV27
j_gene: TRBJ2-1
CDR3aa: ASRDSGDYNEQF

v_gene: TRBV10-3
j_gene: TRBJ2-7
CDR3aa: AISESIPGAESYEQY

v_gene: TRBV13
j_gene: TRBJ2-1
CDR3aa: ASSPRGPRGGQHEQF

v_gene: TRBV5-1
j_gene: TRBJ2-1
CDR3aa: ASSLGQYTREQF

v_gene: TRBV4-2
j_gene: TRBJ2-7
CDR3aa: ASSQEVGGTSYEQY

v_gene: TRBV5-1
j_gene: TRBJ2-7
CDR3aa: ASSLSTGEQY